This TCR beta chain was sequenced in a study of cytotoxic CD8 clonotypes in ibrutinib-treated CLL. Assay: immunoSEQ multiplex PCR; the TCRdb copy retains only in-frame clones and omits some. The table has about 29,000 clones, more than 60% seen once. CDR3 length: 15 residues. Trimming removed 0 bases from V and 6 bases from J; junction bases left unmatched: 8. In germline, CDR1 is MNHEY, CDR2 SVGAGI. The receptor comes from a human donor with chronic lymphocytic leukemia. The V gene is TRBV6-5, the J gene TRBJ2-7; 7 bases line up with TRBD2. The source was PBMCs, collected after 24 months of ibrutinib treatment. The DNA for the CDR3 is TGTGCCAGCAGTTACTCTCGGGGGGTGGCGAGCGAGCAGTACTTC. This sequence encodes CASSYSRGVASEQYF.